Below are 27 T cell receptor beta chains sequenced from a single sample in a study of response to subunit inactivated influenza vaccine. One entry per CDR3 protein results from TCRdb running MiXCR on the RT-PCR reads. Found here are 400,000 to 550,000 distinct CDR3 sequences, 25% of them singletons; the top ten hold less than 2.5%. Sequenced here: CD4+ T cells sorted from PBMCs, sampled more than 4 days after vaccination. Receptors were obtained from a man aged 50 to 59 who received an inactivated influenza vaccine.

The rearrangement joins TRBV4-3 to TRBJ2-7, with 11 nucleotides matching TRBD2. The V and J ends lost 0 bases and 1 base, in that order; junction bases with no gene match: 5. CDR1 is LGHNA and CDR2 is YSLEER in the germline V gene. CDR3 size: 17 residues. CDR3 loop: CASSQDWASGGSYEQYF. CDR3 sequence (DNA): TGCGCCAGCAGCCAAGATTGGGCTAGCGGGGGGTCCTACGAGCAGTACTTC.

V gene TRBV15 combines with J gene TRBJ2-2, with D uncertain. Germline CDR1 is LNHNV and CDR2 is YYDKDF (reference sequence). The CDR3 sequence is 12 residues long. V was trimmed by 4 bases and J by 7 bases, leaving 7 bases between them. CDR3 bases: TGTGCCACCAGCACTGGGGACGGGGAGCTGTTTTTT. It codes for CATSTGDGELFF.

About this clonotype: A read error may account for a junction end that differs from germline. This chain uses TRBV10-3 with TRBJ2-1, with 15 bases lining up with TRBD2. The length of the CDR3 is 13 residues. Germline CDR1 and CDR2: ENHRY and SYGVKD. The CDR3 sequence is CAVRTSGRDEQFF. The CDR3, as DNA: TGTGCCGTCAGGACTAGCGGGAGGGATGAGCAGTTCTTC.

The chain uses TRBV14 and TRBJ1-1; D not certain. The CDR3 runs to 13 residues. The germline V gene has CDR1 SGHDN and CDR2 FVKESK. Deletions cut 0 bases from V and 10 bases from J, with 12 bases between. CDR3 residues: CASSQDLRNGAFF. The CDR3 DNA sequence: TGTGCCAGCAGCCAAGATTTAAGGAACGGAGCTTTCTTT.

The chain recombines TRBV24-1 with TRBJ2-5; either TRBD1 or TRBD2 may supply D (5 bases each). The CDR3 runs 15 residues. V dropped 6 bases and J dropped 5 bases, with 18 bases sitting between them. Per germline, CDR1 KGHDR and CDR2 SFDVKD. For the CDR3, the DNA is TGTGCCACCAGTCGGGGCAACGTACCCTATGAGACCCAGTACTTC. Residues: CATSRGNVPYETQYF.

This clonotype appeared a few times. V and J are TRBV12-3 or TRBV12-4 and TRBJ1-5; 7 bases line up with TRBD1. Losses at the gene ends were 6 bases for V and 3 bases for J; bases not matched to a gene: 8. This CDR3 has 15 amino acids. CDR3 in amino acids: CASSVTGAPNQPQHF. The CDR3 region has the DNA TGTGCCAGCAGCGTTACAGGGGCCCCCAATCAGCCCCAGCATTTT.

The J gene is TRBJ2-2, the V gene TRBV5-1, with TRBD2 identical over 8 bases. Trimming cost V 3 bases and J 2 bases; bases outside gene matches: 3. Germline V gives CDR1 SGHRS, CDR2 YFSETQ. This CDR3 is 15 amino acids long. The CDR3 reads CASSWSGGNTGELFF. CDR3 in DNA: TGCGCCAGCAGCTGGAGCGGGGGCAACACCGGGGAGCTGTTTTTT.

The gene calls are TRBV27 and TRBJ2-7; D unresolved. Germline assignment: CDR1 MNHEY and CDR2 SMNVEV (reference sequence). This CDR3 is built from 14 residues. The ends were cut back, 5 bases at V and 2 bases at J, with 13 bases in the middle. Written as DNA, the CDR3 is TGTGCCAGCAGTCCGAGTCAAGCGACCTACGAGCAGTACTTC. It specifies CASSPSQATYEQYF.

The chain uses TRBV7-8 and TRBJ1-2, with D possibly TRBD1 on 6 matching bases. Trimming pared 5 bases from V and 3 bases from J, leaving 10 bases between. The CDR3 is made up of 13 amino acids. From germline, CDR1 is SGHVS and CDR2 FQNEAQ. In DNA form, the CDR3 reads TGTGCCAGCAGCCCCAGGGGCCACTATGGCTACACCTTC. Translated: CASSPRGHYGYTF.

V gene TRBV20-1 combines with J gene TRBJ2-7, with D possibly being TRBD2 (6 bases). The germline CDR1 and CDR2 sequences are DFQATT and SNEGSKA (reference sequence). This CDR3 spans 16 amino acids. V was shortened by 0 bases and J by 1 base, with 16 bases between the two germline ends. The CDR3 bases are TGCAGTGCTAGAGAACTCGCGGGACTTCTATCCTACGAGCAGTACTTC. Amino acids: CSARELAGLLSYEQYF.

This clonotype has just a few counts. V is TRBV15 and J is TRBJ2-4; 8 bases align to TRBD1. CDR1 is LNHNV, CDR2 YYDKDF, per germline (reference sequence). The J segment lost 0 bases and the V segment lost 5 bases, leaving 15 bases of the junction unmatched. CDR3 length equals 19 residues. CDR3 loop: CATSRRTGITNEAKNIQYF. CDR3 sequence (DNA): TGTGCCACCAGCCGCCGGACAGGGATAACTAACGAAGCCAAAAACATTCAGTACTTC.

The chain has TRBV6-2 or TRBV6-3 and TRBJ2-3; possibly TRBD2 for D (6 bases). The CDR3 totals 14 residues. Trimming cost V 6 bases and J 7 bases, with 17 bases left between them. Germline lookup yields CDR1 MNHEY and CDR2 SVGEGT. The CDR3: CASSQGRRAHTQYF. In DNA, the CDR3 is TGTGCCAGCAGCCAAGGACGGAGGGCACATACGCAGTATTTT.

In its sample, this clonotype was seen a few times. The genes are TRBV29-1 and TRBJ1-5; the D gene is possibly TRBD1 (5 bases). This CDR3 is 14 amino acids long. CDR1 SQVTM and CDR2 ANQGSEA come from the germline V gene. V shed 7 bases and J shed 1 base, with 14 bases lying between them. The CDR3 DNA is TGCAGCGAGCAGGGTTTGAGGAGCAATCAGCCCCAGCATTTT. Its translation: CSEQGLRSNQPQHF. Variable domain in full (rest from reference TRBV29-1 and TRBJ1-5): SAVISQKPSRDICQRGTSLTIQCQVDSQVTMMFWYRQQPGQSLTLIATANQGSEATYESGFVIDKFPISRPNLTFSTLTVSNMSPEDSSIYLCSEQGLRSNQPQHFGDGTRLSIL.

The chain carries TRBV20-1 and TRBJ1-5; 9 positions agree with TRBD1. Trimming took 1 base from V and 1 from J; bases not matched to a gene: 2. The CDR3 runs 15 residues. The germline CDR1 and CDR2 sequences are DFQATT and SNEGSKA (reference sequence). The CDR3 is CSARGTGASNQPQHF. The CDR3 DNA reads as TGCAGTGCTAGAGGGACAGGGGCGAGCAATCAGCCCCAGCATTTT.

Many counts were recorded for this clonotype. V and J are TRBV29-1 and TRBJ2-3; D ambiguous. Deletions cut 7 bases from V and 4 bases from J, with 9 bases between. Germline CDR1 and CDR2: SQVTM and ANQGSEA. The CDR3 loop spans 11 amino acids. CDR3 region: CSARRADTQYF. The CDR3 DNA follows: TGCAGCGCTCGACGGGCAGATACGCAGTATTTT.

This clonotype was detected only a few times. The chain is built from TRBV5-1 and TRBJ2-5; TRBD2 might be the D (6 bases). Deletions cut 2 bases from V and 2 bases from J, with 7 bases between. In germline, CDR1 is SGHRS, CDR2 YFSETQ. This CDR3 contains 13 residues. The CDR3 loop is CASSFAGQETQYF. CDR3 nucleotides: TGCGCCAGCAGCTTCGCGGGGCAAGAGACCCAGTACTTC.

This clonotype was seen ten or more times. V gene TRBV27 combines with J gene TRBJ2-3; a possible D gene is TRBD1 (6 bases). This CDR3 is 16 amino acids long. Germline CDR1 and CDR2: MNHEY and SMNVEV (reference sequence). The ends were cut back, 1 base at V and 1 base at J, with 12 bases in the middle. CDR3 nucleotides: TGTGCCAGCAGTTTATTCGGACAGACACGCACAGATACGCAGTATTTT. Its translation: CASSLFGQTRTDTQYF.

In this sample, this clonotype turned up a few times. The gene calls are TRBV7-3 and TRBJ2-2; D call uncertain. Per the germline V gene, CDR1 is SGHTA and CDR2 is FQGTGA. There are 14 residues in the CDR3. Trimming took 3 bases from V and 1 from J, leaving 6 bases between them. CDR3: CASSFNRNTGELFF. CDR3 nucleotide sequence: TGTGCCAGCAGCTTCAACAGGAACACCGGGGAGCTGTTTTTT.

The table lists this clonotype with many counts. In DNA, the CDR3 is TGCGCCAGCAGCCGAGGACAGGGCGGCACTGAAGCTTTCTTT. Residues: CASSRGQGGTEAFF. The chain carries TRBV5-1 and TRBJ1-1; TRBD1 matches at 8 bases. CDR3 length: 14 residues. Trimming took 4 bases from V and 4 from J; bases not matched to a gene: 6. The germline V gene has CDR1 SGHRS and CDR2 YFSETQ.

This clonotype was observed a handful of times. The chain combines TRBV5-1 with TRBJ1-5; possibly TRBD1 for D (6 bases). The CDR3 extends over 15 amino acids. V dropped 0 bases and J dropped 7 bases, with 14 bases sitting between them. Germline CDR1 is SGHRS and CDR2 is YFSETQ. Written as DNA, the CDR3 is TGCGCCAGCAGCTTGGGGGGGCGGGAAGAACAGCCCCAGCATTTT. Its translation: CASSLGGREEQPQHF.

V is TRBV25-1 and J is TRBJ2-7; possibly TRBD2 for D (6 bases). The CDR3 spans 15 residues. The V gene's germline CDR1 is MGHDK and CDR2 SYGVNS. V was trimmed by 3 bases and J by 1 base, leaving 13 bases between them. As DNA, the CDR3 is TGTGCCAGCAGTGAGGAGGGGTCACCATCCTACGAGCAGTACTTC. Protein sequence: CASSEEGSPSYEQYF.

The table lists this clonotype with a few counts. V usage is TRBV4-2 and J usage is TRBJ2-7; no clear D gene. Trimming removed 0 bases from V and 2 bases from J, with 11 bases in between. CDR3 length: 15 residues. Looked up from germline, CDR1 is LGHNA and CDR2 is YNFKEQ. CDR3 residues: CASSQDRAKTYEQYF. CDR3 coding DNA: TGTGCCAGCAGCCAAGATCGGGCCAAGACCTACGAGCAGTACTTC.

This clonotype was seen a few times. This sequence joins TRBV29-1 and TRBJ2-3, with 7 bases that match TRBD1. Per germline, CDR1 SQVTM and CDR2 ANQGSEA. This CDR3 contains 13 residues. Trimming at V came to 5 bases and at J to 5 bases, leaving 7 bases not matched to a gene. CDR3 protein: CSVRQGGGDTQYF. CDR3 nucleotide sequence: TGCAGCGTTCGACAGGGCGGAGGAGATACGCAGTATTTT.

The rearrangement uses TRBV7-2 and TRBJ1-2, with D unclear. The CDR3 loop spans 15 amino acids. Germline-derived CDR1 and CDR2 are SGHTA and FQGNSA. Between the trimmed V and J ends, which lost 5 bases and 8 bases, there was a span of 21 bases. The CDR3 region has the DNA TGTGCCAGCAGCCACCGAAGGGCGGGTGAAGGCGGCTACACCTTC. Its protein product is CASSHRRAGEGGYTF.

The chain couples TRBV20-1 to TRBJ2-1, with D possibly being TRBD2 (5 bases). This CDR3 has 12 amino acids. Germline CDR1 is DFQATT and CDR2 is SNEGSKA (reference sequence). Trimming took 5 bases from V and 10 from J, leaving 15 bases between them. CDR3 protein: CSARLAPREQFF. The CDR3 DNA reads TGCAGTGCTCGTTTAGCGCCCAGGGAGCAGTTCTTC.

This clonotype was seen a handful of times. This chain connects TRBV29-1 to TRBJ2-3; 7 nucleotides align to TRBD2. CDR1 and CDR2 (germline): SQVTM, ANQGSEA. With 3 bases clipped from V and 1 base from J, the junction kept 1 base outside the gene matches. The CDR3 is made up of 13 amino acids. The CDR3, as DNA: TGCAGCGTTGATGGGAGGGGCACAGATACGCAGTATTTT. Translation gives CSVDGRGTDTQYF.

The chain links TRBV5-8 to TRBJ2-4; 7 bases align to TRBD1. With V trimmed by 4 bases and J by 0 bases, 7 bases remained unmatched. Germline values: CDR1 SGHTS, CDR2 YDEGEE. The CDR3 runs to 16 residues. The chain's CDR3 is CASSGGQPIAKNIQYF. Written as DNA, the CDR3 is TGTGCCAGCAGCGGGGGACAGCCCATAGCCAAAAACATTCAGTACTTC.